These 25 T cell receptor beta chains were all obtained from the same sample, sequenced in a study of cytomegalovirus exposure and HLA in healthy donors. Primers for the PCR totalled 60 Vbeta and 13 Jbeta. Sequencing used immunoSEQ multiplex PCR; TCRdb keeps in-frame clones, though not all of them. The sample lists roughly 120,000 clones, approximately 84% occurring once. Source material: PBMCs. These receptors originate from a middle-aged man in good health and CMV-seronegative.

There are a few counts of this clone. This rearrangement joins TRBV25-1 to TRBJ2-5; D possibly corresponds to TRBD1 (7 bases). There are 13 residues in the CDR3. Trimming removed 3 bases at V and 5 bases at J, with 10 bases between. CDR1 MGHDK and CDR2 SYGVNS come from the germline V gene. CDR3 sequence: CASSDRGRETQYF. CDR3 nucleotide sequence: TGTGCCAGCAGTGACAGGGGGAGGGAGACCCAGTACTTC.

This chain links TRBV11-2 with TRBJ2-1; the D gene is possibly TRBD2 (6 bases). V lost 7 bases and J lost 15, with 19 bases in between. CDR3 length: 12 residues. CDR1 SGHAT and CDR2 FQNNGV come from the germline V gene. The CDR3 region is CASTLGTSKTFF. For the CDR3, the DNA is TGTGCCAGCACCCTCGGGACTTCGAAAACGTTCTTC. Full variable domain (rest looked up from reference TRBV11-2 and TRBJ2-1): EAGVAQSPRYKIIEKRQSVAFWCNPISGHATLYWYQQILGQGPKLLIQFQNNGVVDDSQLPKDRFSAERLKGVDSTLKIQPAKLEDSAVYLCASTLGTSKTFFGPGTRLTVL.

The chain has TRBV9 and TRBJ2-1; D unresolved. CDR1 is SGDLS and CDR2 is YYNGEE in the germline V gene. Trimming took off 0 bases at V and 5 bases at J, with 6 bases between the two ends. The CDR3 has 13 amino acids. CDR3: CASSVVQNNEQFF. The CDR3 DNA reads as TGTGCCAGCAGCGTAGTTCAAAACAATGAGCAGTTCTTC.

The J gene is TRBJ2-2, the V gene TRBV15, with D unresolved. The CDR3 is 13 amino acids. The germline CDR1 and CDR2 sequences are LNHNV and YYDKDF (reference sequence). With 1 base removed from V and 5 bases from J, the gap between germline ends came to 5 bases. The CDR3 loop reads CATSRGGTGELFF. The CDR3 region has the DNA TGTGCCACCAGCAGAGGCGGAACCGGGGAGCTGTTTTTT.

The chain links TRBV7-9 to TRBJ1-2, with D maybe TRBD1 (6 bases). The CDR3 has 13 amino acids. Germline loops: CDR1 SEHNR, CDR2 FQNEAQ (reference sequence). The V end lost 3 bases, the J end lost 7 bases, and 12 bases lay between the germline ends. DNA of the CDR3: TGTGCCAGCAGCTTTGAGACAGGCGGTGGCTACACCTTC. It translates to CASSFETGGGYTF.

The gene calls are TRBV29-1 and TRBJ1-1, with D unresolved. Germline lookup yields CDR1 SQVTM and CDR2 ANQGSEA. The CDR3 has 15 amino acids. V lost 7 bases to trimming and J lost 1 base, with 19 bases between them. CDR3 protein: CSARSLAASNTEAFF. The CDR3 bases are TGCAGCGCACGGAGTCTCGCCGCCTCGAACACTGAAGCTTTCTTT.

The chain carries TRBV6-1 and TRBJ1-4; TRBD1 is a possible D gene (5 bases). V was shortened by 3 bases and J by 5 bases, with 10 bases between the two germline ends. Looked up from germline, CDR1 is MNHNS and CDR2 is SASEGT. The CDR3 is made up of 14 amino acids. CDR3 bases: TGTGCCAGCAGTGATGTGGGGCGGAATGAAAAACTGTTTTTT. This sequence encodes CASSDVGRNEKLFF.

The chain combines TRBV18 with TRBJ2-3; TRBD1 is a possible D gene (6 bases). Germline V gene data show CDR1 as KGHSH and CDR2 as LQKENI. The CDR3 runs to 16 residues. Trimming took 1 base from V and 2 from J, leaving 13 bases between them. The CDR3 region is CASSPLQGSPTDTQYF. DNA for the CDR3: TGTGCCAGCTCACCACTCCAGGGGTCACCCACAGATACGCAGTATTTT.

The table lists this clone with a few counts. The gene calls are TRBV5-6 and TRBJ1-2, with D possibly TRBD1 on 6 matching bases. Germline CDR1 and CDR2: SGHDT and YYEEEE. Between the trimmed V and J ends, which lost 7 bases and 0 bases, there was a span of 13 bases. The CDR3 consists of 14 residues. CDR3: CASRRTASNYGYTF. The CDR3 bases are TGTGCCAGCCGTCGGACAGCCTCTAACTATGGCTACACCTTC.

This chain connects TRBV18 to TRBJ2-7; TRBD1 might be the D (5 bases). The V end lost 2 bases, the J end lost 6 bases, and 8 bases lay between the germline ends. The length of the CDR3 is 12 residues. Germline V gives CDR1 KGHSH, CDR2 LQKENI. The CDR3 DNA is TGTGCCAGCTCACCAGGGGCCGGCGAGCAGTACTTC. Translated, it gives CASSPGAGEQYF. The entire variable domain, with the rest obtained from reference TRBV18 and TRBJ2-7, is as follows: NAGVMQNPRHLVRRRGQEARLRCSPMKGHSHVYWYRQLPEEGLKFMVYLQKENIIDESGMPKERFSAEFPKEGPSILRIQQVVRGDSAAYFCASSPGAGEQYFGPGTRLTVT.

A few counts support this clone. The chain couples TRBV29-1 to TRBJ1-6; weak D call: TRBD1 (5 bases). V was cut by 4 bases and J by 6 bases, with 10 bases left in between. This CDR3 contains 13 residues. Germline-derived CDR1 and CDR2 are SQVTM and ANQGSEA. Written as DNA, the CDR3 is TGCAGCGTTGTAAGGACAATTAATTCACCCCTCCACTTT. It encodes CSVVRTINSPLHF.

A few counts support this clone. The V call is TRBV6-6, the J call TRBJ2-2, with a tentative D call TRBD2 (6 bases). CDR1 MNHNY and CDR2 SVGAGI come from the germline V gene (reference sequence). The CDR3 has 16 residues. Trimming pared 5 bases from V and 4 bases from J, leaving 17 bases between. DNA of the CDR3: TGTGCCAGCAGTCCGACGGAGGGCCGGGTCACCGGGGAGCTGTTTTTT. It yields the protein CASSPTEGRVTGELFF.

The chain joins TRBV27 to TRBJ2-3; 9 bases align to TRBD1. This CDR3 has 13 amino acids. Germline assignment: CDR1 MNHEY and CDR2 SMNVEV (reference sequence). Germline trimming cut 5 bases from V and 4 bases from J; bases unmatched to any gene: 1. The CDR3, as DNA: TGTGCCAGCAGTGGGACAGGGCCAGATACGCAGTATTTT. It codes for CASSGTGPDTQYF.

The chain links TRBV4-3 to TRBJ2-1, with TRBD2 identical over 7 bases. Germline V gene data show CDR1 as LGHNA and CDR2 as YSLEER. V lost 0 bases to trimming and J lost 10 bases; unmatched junction nucleotides: 12. The CDR3 runs to 16 residues. CDR3 loop: CASSQEFSAGVREQFF. The CDR3 nucleotides are TGCGCCAGCAGCCAAGAGTTCTCGGCGGGAGTGAGGGAGCAGTTCTTC.

This sequence joins TRBV11-2 and TRBJ2-3, with 11 bases identical to TRBD2. This CDR3 spans 14 amino acids. The V gene's germline CDR1 is SGHAT and CDR2 FQNNGV. V was clipped by 10 bases and J by 7 bases; unmatched bases: 10. The CDR3 region has the DNA TGTGCCATCGAGTCTAGCGGGGGGCTGTATACGCAGTATTTT. It translates to CAIESSGGLYTQYF.

V is TRBV19 and J is TRBJ2-1; the match to TRBD2 covers 10 bases. The CDR3 loop spans 15 amino acids. The germline gives CDR1 LNHDA, CDR2 SQIVND (reference sequence). The V gene end was trimmed by 5 bases and the J gene end by 6 bases; junction bases not matched to a gene: 7. The chain's CDR3 is CASSPLAGVFNEQFF. The CDR3 DNA reads as TGTGCCAGTAGTCCCCTAGCGGGAGTATTCAATGAGCAGTTCTTC.

About this clone: At one end, the junction sequence differs from germline, possibly due to a read error. This rearrangement joins TRBV6-5 to TRBJ1-2; D is unclear. The CDR3 loop spans 12 amino acids. Germline CDR1 MNHEY, CDR2 SVGAGI. Here the CDR3 DNA reads TGTGCCAGCAGTTACTCTATGTTTCCTACCTTCTTC. The encoded protein is CASSYSMFPTFF.

This rearrangement joins TRBV6-5 to TRBJ1-2; 7 bases fit TRBD1. Trimming removed 6 bases from V and 6 bases from J; junction bases left unmatched: 4. Germline values: CDR1 MNHEY, CDR2 SVGAGI. The CDR3 spans 12 residues. This CDR3 reads CASSLQGNGYTF. CDR3 nucleotides: TGTGCCAGCAGCCTACAGGGGAATGGCTACACCTTC.

The chain recombines TRBV9 with TRBJ1-5, with D possibly TRBD1 on 5 matching bases. Germline assignment: CDR1 SGDLS and CDR2 YYNGEE. V was clipped by 2 bases and J by 7 bases, with 16 bases between them. CDR3 size: 15 residues. In nucleotides, the CDR3 is TGTGCCAGCAGCGTGGGCGGGGCGCTAGAGCAGCCCCAGCATTTT. This translates into CASSVGGALEQPQHF.

The chain is built from TRBV11-2 and TRBJ1-1, with D maybe TRBD1 (5 bases). The CDR3 is 14 residues long. CDR1 and CDR2 from the germline V gene are SGHAT and FQNNGV. Between the trimmed V and J ends, which lost 3 bases and 5 bases, there was a span of 13 bases. The DNA of the CDR3 is TGTGCCAGCAGCTTTACAGGCCTGGGTACTGAAGCTTTCTTT. Its translation is CASSFTGLGTEAFF.

The J gene is TRBJ2-3, the V gene TRBV9; D possibly corresponds to TRBD2 (5 bases). Germline CDR1 is SGDLS and CDR2 is YYNGEE. There are 13 residues in the CDR3. Trimming took 6 bases from V and 0 from J, leaving 8 bases between them. The CDR3 coding sequence is TGTGCCAGCACGGGCGGGAGCACAGATACGCAGTATTTT. Protein sequence: CASTGGSTDTQYF. Full variable domain (rest looked up from reference TRBV9 and TRBJ2-3): DSGVTQTPKHLITATGQRVTLRCSPRSGDLSVYWYQQSLDQGLQFLIQYYNGEERAKGNILERFSAQQFPDLHSELNLSSLELGDSALYFCASTGGSTDTQYFGPGTRLTVL.

This chain links TRBV28 with TRBJ1-4; no reliable D call. CDR1 is MDHEN and CDR2 is SYDVKM in the germline V gene. This CDR3 contains 14 residues. Trimming shortened V by 1 base and J by 3 bases, and 6 bases separated the two germline ends. The CDR3 protein is CASSLYRPNEKLFF. In DNA, the CDR3 is TGTGCCAGCAGTTTATACAGACCTAATGAAAAACTGTTTTTT.

The V and J genes are TRBV7-3 and TRBJ2-1; D possibly corresponds to TRBD2 (7 bases). This CDR3 comprises 16 residues. Trimming took 4 bases from V and 5 from J, leaving 18 bases between them. Germline V gene sequence: CDR1 SGHTA, CDR2 FQGTGA. The CDR3 DNA reads TGTGCCAGCAGCTCCTCTGGGGGGGCATCGGACAATGAGCAGTTCTTC. It encodes CASSSSGGASDNEQFF.

The chain links TRBV7-3 to TRBJ2-2; the D gene is possibly TRBD1 (5 bases). Trimming removed 4 bases from V and 0 bases from J, with 12 bases in between. This CDR3 comprises 16 residues. Germline V gene sequence: CDR1 SGHTA, CDR2 FQGTGA. For the CDR3, the DNA is TGTGCCAGCAGCTCTCAGGGTGGCTCGAACACCGGGGAGCTGTTTTTT. It translates to CASSSQGGSNTGELFF.

The genes are TRBV14 and TRBJ2-5; possibly TRBD1 for D (5 bases). V was cut by 5 bases and J by 2 bases, with 18 bases left in between. The CDR3 spans 16 residues. Germline V gene sequence: CDR1 SGHDN, CDR2 FVKESK. The CDR3 is CASSRGSDVTQETQYF. The CDR3 DNA reads TGTGCCAGCAGCAGGGGATCCGATGTGACTCAAGAGACCCAGTACTTC.